The 5 T cell receptor beta chains in this list originate from one sample, sequenced in a study of OX40 agonist ivuxolimab in advanced cancers. Data came from immunoSEQ multiplex PCR; TCRdb stores just in-frame clones and leaves some out. The sample includes approximately 40,000 clones, around 82% of them seen just once. The starting material was CD4+ or CD8+ T cells sorted from blood, obtained in a trial of the OX40 agonist ivuxolimab. These receptors all stem from an adult with an advanced solid tumor such as melanoma, head and neck, liver or kidney cancer.

The chain combines TRBV10-1 with TRBJ1-4; D uncertain. There are 12 residues in the CDR3. Trimming took 0 bases from V and 5 from J, leaving 1 base between them. CDR1 and CDR2 (germline): WNHNN, SYGVQD (reference sequence). The CDR3 DNA is TGCGCCAGCAGTGAGTCGAATGAAAAACTGTTTTTT. It codes for CASSESNEKLFF.

The gene calls are TRBV9 and TRBJ2-7, with 7 bases aligning to TRBD1. The CDR3 contains 15 residues. The ends lost 4 bases at V and 6 bases at J; junction bases unmatched: 13. Germline lookup yields CDR1 SGDLS and CDR2 YYNGEE. The CDR3 sequence: CASSPGGYLRSEQYF. CDR3 DNA sequence: TGTGCCAGCAGCCCAGGGGGTTATCTCCGCAGCGAGCAGTACTTC.

The chain carries TRBV18 and TRBJ1-4; TRBD1 matches at 7 bases. The CDR3 spans 15 residues. Germline loops: CDR1 KGHSH, CDR2 LQKENI. The ends lost 6 bases at V and 6 bases at J; junction bases unmatched: 10. Here the CDR3 reads CASSRGGRGYEKLFF. The CDR3 region has the DNA TGTGCCAGCTCCCGAGGGGGCAGAGGATATGAAAAACTGTTTTTT.

J is TRBJ2-5 and V is TRBV20-1, with D unclear. The CDR3 contains 11 residues. CDR1 DFQATT and CDR2 SNEGSKA come from the germline V gene (reference sequence). V was cut by 0 bases and J by 5 bases, with 4 bases left in between. CDR3 sequence (DNA): TGCAGTGCTAGAGATTTCGAGACCCAGTACTTC. This translates into CSARDFETQYF.

This clone has a single count. This rearrangement joins TRBV28 to TRBJ2-1; D is ambiguous. This CDR3 contains 13 residues. Germline CDR1 and CDR2: MDHEN and SYDVKM. The V and J ends lost 7 bases and 3 bases respectively, with 10 bases between them. The chain's CDR3 is CASTPPDYNEQFF. In DNA form, the CDR3 reads TGTGCCAGCACCCCTCCTGACTACAATGAGCAGTTCTTC.